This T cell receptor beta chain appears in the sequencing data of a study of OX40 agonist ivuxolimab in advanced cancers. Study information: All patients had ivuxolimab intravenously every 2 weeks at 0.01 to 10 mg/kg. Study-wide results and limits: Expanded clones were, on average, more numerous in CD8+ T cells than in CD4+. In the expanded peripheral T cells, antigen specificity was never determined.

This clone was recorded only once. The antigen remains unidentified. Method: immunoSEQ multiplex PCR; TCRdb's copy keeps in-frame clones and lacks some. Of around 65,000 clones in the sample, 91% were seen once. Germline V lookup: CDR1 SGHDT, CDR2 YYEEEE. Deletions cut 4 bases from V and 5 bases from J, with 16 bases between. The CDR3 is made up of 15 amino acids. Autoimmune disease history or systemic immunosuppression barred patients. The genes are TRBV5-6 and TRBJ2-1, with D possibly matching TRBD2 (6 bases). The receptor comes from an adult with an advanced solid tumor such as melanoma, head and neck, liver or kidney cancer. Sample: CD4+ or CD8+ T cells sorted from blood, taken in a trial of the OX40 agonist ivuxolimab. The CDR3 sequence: CASSRGTLENNEQFF. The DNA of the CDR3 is TGTGCCAGCAGCCGCGGGACTCTAGAGAACAATGAGCAGTTCTTC. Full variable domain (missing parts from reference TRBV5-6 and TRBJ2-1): DAGVTQSPTHLIKTRGQQVTLRCSPKSGHDTVSWYQQALGQGPQFIFQYYEEEERQRGNFPDRFSGHQFPNYSSELNVNALLLGDSALYLCASSRGTLENNEQFFGPGTRLTVL.